Below, one TCR beta chain is given with its context. The record originates from a study of cytotoxic CD8 clonotypes in ibrutinib-treated CLL. Assay used: immunoSEQ multiplex PCR; TCRdb lists only in-frame clones, some missing. The top ten hold 10% to 11% of the sample, which has under 150,000 clones, 80% to 95% seen once. This CDR3 is 15 amino acids long. Per the germline V gene, CDR1 is SGHRS and CDR2 is YFSETQ. The J segment lost 7 bases and the V segment lost 0 bases, leaving 5 bases of the junction unmatched. The sample here was PBMCs, taken after 12 months of ibrutinib treatment. The TCR comes from a human donor with chronic lymphocytic leukemia. This sequence joins TRBV5-1 and TRBJ2-1; 9 nucleotides line up with TRBD1. The CDR3 coding sequence is TGCGCCAGCAGCTTGGGTGGACAGGGGCTGAATGAGCAGTTCTTC. Its protein is CASSLGGQGLNEQFF.